The sequence of this T cell receptor (beta chain) was determined in a study of T-cell memory formation after mild COVID-19. The overall study: Clusters were largely donor specific.

This clonotype was counted only a few times. TCRdb re-called the 5' RACE reads through MiXCR, storing one row per CDR3 protein. This table has under 600,000 distinct CDR3 sequences, approximately 21% appearing once. This clonotype originated in an adult woman who had mild COVID-19 (a few samples of this study predate the infection). Cell type and time point are not known. The material sequenced was PBMCs or a T cell subset sorted from them (not recorded which).

The CDR3 protein is CASSIGLAGTQYF. The CDR3 bases are TGTGCCAGTAGTATTGGCCTCGCGGGTACGCAGTATTTT. This chain uses TRBV19 with TRBJ2-3, with D tentatively TRBD2 (5 bases). CDR1 is LNHDA and CDR2 is SQIVND in the germline V gene (reference sequence). V lost 3 bases, J lost 8 bases, and 12 bases lay in between. The CDR3 loop spans 13 amino acids.